The 30 T cell receptor beta chains given below trace back to one sample, sequenced in a study of CD8 T cells in Susac syndrome. Random hexamers served to reverse transcribe roughly 0.5 to 1 ug RNA. TCRdb reanalysed the immunoSEQ multiplex PCR reads using MiXCR and keeps one entry per CDR3 protein. Among around 190,000 distinct CDR3 sequences listed, 90% to 95% were seen once. The sequenced material came from CD4+ T cells from PBMCs. All receptors come from a human donor in good health.

The rearrangement uses TRBV29-1 and TRBJ2-2; TRBD1 matches 7 bases. V trimming: 7 bases; J trimming: 0 bases; junction bases outside the gene matches: 2. Germline V gene sequence: CDR1 SQVTM, CDR2 ANQGSEA. CDR3 length: 13 amino acids. DNA for the CDR3: TGCAGCGGGGGACAGTCGAACACCGGGGAGCTGTTTTTT. Amino acid sequence: CSGGQSNTGELFF.

The chain is built from TRBV28 and TRBJ2-1; 8 bases line up with TRBD1. The CDR3 is 15 residues long. The V gene's germline CDR1 is MDHEN and CDR2 SYDVKM. The V segment lost 3 bases and the J segment 10 bases; nucleotides outside the gene matches: 11. CDR3 DNA: TGTGCCAGCAGTTTTAGGACCGGGAGACAGGGGGAGCAGTTCTTC. It is translated as CASSFRTGRQGEQFF. Using reference TRBV28 and TRBJ2-1 for the parts outside the CDR3, the full variable domain is DVKVTQSSRYLVKRTGEKVFLECVQDMDHENMFWYRQDPGLGLRLIYFSYDVKMKEKGDIPEGYSVSREKKERFSLILESASTNQTSMYLCASSFRTGRQGEQFFGPGTRLTVL.

V and J are TRBV29-1 and TRBJ1-1, with D tentatively TRBD1 (5 bases). This CDR3 region has 14 residues. CDR1 is SQVTM, CDR2 ANQGSEA, per germline. V was pared by 3 bases and J by 4 bases, with 15 bases between. The CDR3: CSVDRGGSGTEAFF. For the CDR3, the DNA is TGCAGCGTTGACCGGGGGGGGTCTGGCACTGAAGCTTTCTTT.

The V gene is TRBV24-1, the J gene TRBJ1-1; D uncertain. The CDR3 has 15 amino acids. Trimming cost V 3 bases and J 3 bases, with 13 bases left between them. Germline V gene lookup returns CDR1 KGHDR and CDR2 SFDVKD. The DNA of the CDR3 is TGTGCCACCAGTGATCCCCGGGCTGGGGACACTGAAGCTTTCTTT. It specifies CATSDPRAGDTEAFF.

This rearrangement joins TRBV29-1 to TRBJ2-3, with unresolved D. Trimming left V 7 bases short and J 6 bases short, with 11 bases between. Germline lookup yields CDR1 SQVTM and CDR2 ANQGSEA. The CDR3 runs to 11 residues. As DNA, the CDR3 is TGCAGCGGATCGGTCCTGGATACGCAGTATTTT. Translation: CSGSVLDTQYF.

This clonotype was counted a few times. The chain recombines TRBV14 with TRBJ2-3; either TRBD1 or TRBD2 may supply D (5 bases each). Germline V lookup: CDR1 SGHDN, CDR2 FVKESK. The CDR3 is 17 amino acids. V shed 3 bases and J shed 0 bases, with 16 bases lying between them. The CDR3 loop reads CASSHQAGSLSTDTQYF. In DNA, the CDR3 is TGTGCCAGCAGCCATCAAGCAGGGAGCCTCAGCACAGATACGCAGTATTTT.

This chain connects TRBV30 to TRBJ1-3; D call uncertain. This CDR3 has 14 amino acids. V was pared by 5 bases and J by 1 base, with 12 bases between. Germline V CDR1 and CDR2: GTSNPN, SVGIG (reference sequence). The CDR3 bases are TGTGCCTGGGGCAGACGAAGATCTGGAAACACCATATATTTT. Its protein is CAWGRRRSGNTIYF. Together with reference TRBV30 and TRBJ1-3, the CDR3 gives the full variable domain: SQTIHQWPATLVQPVGSPLSLECTVEGTSNPNLYWYRQAAGRGLQLLFYSVGIGQISSEVPQNLSASRPQDRQFILSSKKLLLSDSGFYLCAWGRRRSGNTIYFGEGSWLTVV.

This clonotype was recorded once. The rearrangement joins TRBV6-6 to TRBJ2-3; 12 nucleotides agree with TRBD1. The germline gives CDR1 MNHNY, CDR2 SVGAGI (reference sequence). The V segment lost 7 bases and the J segment 2 bases; nucleotides outside the gene matches: 4. The CDR3 covers 15 residues. CDR3 DNA: TGTGCCAGCACCGGGACAGGGGGCCCCACAGATACGCAGTATTTT. It translates to CASTGTGGPTDTQYF.

This clonotype has only one observation. The chain uses TRBV12-3 or TRBV12-4 and TRBJ2-5, with D possibly matching TRBD2 (5 bases). The CDR3 is made up of 15 amino acids. V lost 7 bases, J lost 8 bases, and 23 bases lay in between. The CDR3 DNA reads TGTGCCAGCACCACTTCCTCGGGCCTGAGGGAAACCCAGTACTTC. The encoded protein is CASTTSSGLRETQYF.

The CDR3 coding sequence is TGTGCCACCAGCAGAGATGGGGACAGTGATGAAAAACTGTTTTTT. Amino acid sequence: CATSRDGDSDEKLFF. The chain recombines TRBV15 with TRBJ1-4, with TRBD1 identical over 7 bases. The CDR3 sequence is 15 residues long. Trimming removed 0 bases from V and 6 bases from J; junction bases left unmatched: 4. Germline lookup yields CDR1 LNHNV and CDR2 YYDKDF (reference sequence).

V and J are TRBV24-1 and TRBJ2-3; 13 bases are shared with TRBD2. CDR3 length: 18 amino acids. Trimming took 1 base from V and 3 from J; bases not matched to a gene: 6. The germline V gene encodes CDR1 KGHDR and CDR2 SFDVKD. CDR3 residues: CATSDLPGLAGDTDTQYF. The CDR3 bases are TGTGCCACCAGTGATTTACCCGGACTAGCGGGAGATACAGATACGCAGTATTTT.

This chain connects TRBV6-5 to TRBJ2-1, with 12 nucleotides matching TRBD2. Germline lookup yields CDR1 MNHEY and CDR2 SVGAGI. V shed 3 bases, J shed 0 bases, and the junction held 9 bases outside the gene matches. CDR3 size: 19 residues. In nucleotides, the CDR3 is TGTGCCAGCAGTTATTGGTTTCTAGCGGGAGGGCCCTCCTACAATGAGCAGTTCTTC. It is translated as CASSYWFLAGGPSYNEQFF.

This clonotype has a single count. This rearrangement joins TRBV18 to TRBJ2-5; D tentatively fits TRBD1 or TRBD2 (6 bases each). Germline V gives CDR1 KGHSH, CDR2 LQKENI. The V end was cut by 0 bases, the J end by 5 bases, with 16 bases between. The CDR3 runs 16 residues. The CDR3 nucleotides read TGTGCCAGCTCACCACCAGTCCAGGGGAGGATTGAGACCCAGTACTTC. Encoded protein: CASSPPVQGRIETQYF.

The chain has TRBV20-1 and TRBJ2-7, with 12 nucleotides matching TRBD2. This CDR3 has 14 residues. Germline CDR1 reads DFQATT; CDR2 reads SNEGSKA (reference sequence). With 3 bases clipped from V and 6 bases from J, the junction kept 6 bases outside the gene matches. The CDR3, as DNA: TGCAGTGCTAGGGCGGGACTAGCGGGTTCCGAGCAGTACGTC. This sequence encodes CSARAGLAGSEQYV.

The sample holds a few counts of this clonotype. The chain recombines TRBV14 with TRBJ2-5; D uncertain. V was trimmed by 6 bases and J by 2 bases, leaving 10 bases between them. The CDR3 covers 13 residues. Germline assignment: CDR1 SGHDN and CDR2 FVKESK. The CDR3 reads CASSRTYQETQYF. The CDR3 DNA reads as TGTGCCAGCAGTCGAACTTATCAAGAGACCCAGTACTTC.

The chain is built from TRBV5-6 and TRBJ2-1, with D possibly matching TRBD2 (7 bases). Germline V CDR1 and CDR2: SGHDT, YYEEEE. The CDR3 extends over 15 amino acids. V was trimmed by 4 bases and J by 8 bases, leaving 19 bases between them. The CDR3 spells CASSPAAGAVDEQFF. For the CDR3, the DNA is TGTGCCAGCAGCCCGGCCGCGGGGGCGGTAGATGAGCAGTTCTTC.

This clonotype has only a few counts. The chain is built from TRBV2 and TRBJ1-2; D unclear. Germline CDR1 is SNHLY and CDR2 is FYNNEI. V was trimmed by 1 base and J by 2 bases, leaving 5 bases between them. This CDR3 is 13 amino acids long. CDR3 region: CASSEGQNYGYTF. In DNA, the CDR3 is TGTGCCAGCAGTGAAGGGCAGAACTATGGCTACACCTTC. Based on the CDR3 plus reference TRBV2 and TRBJ1-2, the full variable domain is EPEVTQTPSHQVTQMGQEVILRCVPISNHLYFYWYRQILGQKVEFLVSFYNNEISEKSEIFDDQFSVERPDGSNFTLKIRSTKLEDSAMYFCASSEGQNYGYTFGSGTRLTVV.

This chain uses TRBV24-1 with TRBJ2-1, with 13 nucleotides matching TRBD2. The CDR3 loop spans 15 amino acids. Germline V gene data show CDR1 as KGHDR and CDR2 as SFDVKD. With V trimmed by 9 bases and J by 9 bases, 10 bases remained unmatched. The CDR3 DNA sequence: TGTGCCACCCCTCGGAGGACTAGCGGGAGAAGTGAGCAGTTCTTC. Its translation is CATPRRTSGRSEQFF.

This chain links TRBV5-1 with TRBJ2-7; perhaps TRBD2 as D (6 bases). Germline values: CDR1 SGHRS, CDR2 YFSETQ. This CDR3 spans 15 amino acids. Trimming removed 2 bases at V and 2 bases at J, with 14 bases between. The CDR3 loop is CASSFGEVNPYEQYF. The CDR3 DNA sequence: TGCGCCAGCAGCTTTGGGGAGGTGAACCCCTACGAGCAGTACTTC.

The chain has TRBV29-1 and TRBJ1-2; perhaps TRBD1 as D (5 bases). CDR1 and CDR2 from the germline V gene are SQVTM and ANQGSEA. The CDR3 loop spans 15 amino acids. V lost 7 bases to trimming and J lost 7 bases, with 25 bases between them. The DNA of the CDR3 is TGCAGCGACTGGGAGGCCAGCCCAATTGGGACTGGCTACACCTTC. This encodes CSDWEASPIGTGYTF.

The chain employs TRBV7-3 and TRBJ2-1, with 9 bases fitting TRBD2. This CDR3 is 16 amino acids long. V lost 4 bases and J lost 5; bases outside the gene matches: 9. Germline CDR1 is SGHTA and CDR2 is FQGTGA. The CDR3, as DNA: TGTGCCAGCAGCTCGATTCATAGCGGGAGTGACAATGAGCAGTTCTTC. Encoded protein: CASSSIHSGSDNEQFF.

This chain connects TRBV3-1 to TRBJ1-5, with 7 nucleotides matching TRBD1. This CDR3 comprises 14 residues. The V and J ends lost 4 bases and 4 bases, in that order; junction bases with no gene match: 4. The germline V gene encodes CDR1 LGHDT and CDR2 YNNKEL (reference sequence). The CDR3 protein is CASSLGQLNQPQHF. The CDR3 region has the DNA TGTGCCAGCAGCCTGGGACAGCTAAATCAGCCCCAGCATTTT.

The rearrangement uses TRBV5-1 and TRBJ2-3, with 7 bases fitting TRBD1. The CDR3 is 14 residues long. CDR1 is SGHRS and CDR2 is YFSETQ in the germline V gene. V was pared by 2 bases and J by 4 bases, with 4 bases of the junction left unmatched. The CDR3 is CASSFRQGADTQYF. The CDR3 DNA sequence: TGCGCCAGCAGCTTCCGACAGGGCGCAGATACGCAGTATTTT.

This clonotype was seen only once. The chain joins TRBV15 to TRBJ2-7; D is possibly TRBD1 or TRBD2 (5 bases each). CDR3 size: 13 residues. V was trimmed by 5 bases and J by 9 bases, leaving 17 bases between them. Germline V gives CDR1 LNHNV, CDR2 YYDKDF (reference sequence). CDR3 in amino acids: CATSSGQGSAQYF. CDR3 DNA sequence: TGTGCCACCAGCTCGGGGCAGGGTTCAGCGCAGTACTTC.

The chain carries TRBV4-3 and TRBJ1-4, with D possibly being TRBD1 (6 bases). The V end was cut by 0 bases, the J end by 7 bases, with 24 bases between. Germline V lookup: CDR1 LGHNA, CDR2 YSLEER. This CDR3 contains 19 residues. The DNA of the CDR3 is TGCGCCAGCAGCCAAGAGACCCCGTCCAGGGGACGGAAGGGTGAAAAACTGTTTTTT. The encoded protein is CASSQETPSRGRKGEKLFF.

V and J are TRBV29-1 and TRBJ1-2; 7 nucleotides align to TRBD1. V lost 7 bases, J lost 0 bases, and 8 bases stayed unmatched. The CDR3 covers 14 residues. Per the germline V gene, CDR1 is SQVTM and CDR2 is ANQGSEA. This CDR3 reads CSANDRAANYGYTF. The CDR3 nucleotides are TGCAGCGCCAACGACAGGGCCGCTAACTATGGCTACACCTTC.

The chain uses TRBV6-5 and TRBJ2-5; perhaps TRBD1 as D (5 bases). The germline V and J ends were trimmed by 0 bases and 6 bases, with 11 bases remaining between them. This CDR3 is 14 amino acids long. Germline-derived CDR1 and CDR2 are MNHEY and SVGAGI. The CDR3 reads CASSYSPGRQTQYF. The CDR3 nucleotides read TGTGCCAGCAGTTACTCCCCAGGGCGACAGACCCAGTACTTC.

CDR3 sequence (DNA): TGTGCCAGCAGAGGCAGGGTCTCGAACTATGGCTACACCTTC. Its translation is CASRGRVSNYGYTF. The rearrangement uses TRBV19 and TRBJ1-2; D is possibly TRBD1 (5 bases). CDR1 and CDR2 (germline): LNHDA, SQIVND (reference sequence). The CDR3 runs to 14 residues. V was pared by 9 bases and J by 2 bases, with 16 bases between.

The chain employs TRBV29-1 and TRBJ1-3; 8 positions agree with TRBD1. J gave up 0 bases and V 7 bases, and 8 bases lay outside the gene matches. The CDR3 spans 15 residues. The V gene's germline CDR1 is SQVTM and CDR2 ANQGSEA. The CDR3 is CSGLTGASSGNTIYF. In nucleotides, the CDR3 is TGCAGCGGCCTGACAGGGGCCTCCTCTGGAAACACCATATATTTT.

This chain's CDR3 is CSVVLARQGAFGANVLTF. CDR3 coding DNA: TGCAGCGTTGTCCTCGCCCGGCAGGGGGCGTTTGGGGCCAACGTCCTGACTTTC. J is TRBJ2-6 and V is TRBV29-1; TRBD1 matches 8 bases. This CDR3 comprises 18 residues. Germline CDR1 and CDR2: SQVTM and ANQGSEA. Losses at the gene ends were 4 bases for V and 3 bases for J; bases not matched to a gene: 14.